A selection of T cell receptor beta chains follows, all from one sample in a study of cytotoxic CD8 clonotypes in ibrutinib-treated CLL. Generated by immunoSEQ multiplex PCR, the TCRdb table keeps only in-frame clones and is missing some. The sample carries over 45,000 clones, 50% to 70% recorded once. The input for sequencing was PBMCs, taken at disease progression, from a patient treated with ibrutinib. The origin of the receptors is a human donor with chronic lymphocytic leukemia. CDR3s include the opening cysteine and the closing phenylalanine or tryptophan. The D gene is left open where the match is weak. Some rows mark clone size as missing; the rest say once, few, many or name a class of expanded clone.

>TRBJ1-1|NA|NA|TRBV30
CAWSTTQGGTEAFF
TGTGCCTGGAGTACAACCCAGGGTGGGACAGAAGCTTTCTTT
>TRBJ2-2|NA|NA|TRBV6-5
CATTNAGELFF
TGTGCCACCACGAATGCCGGGGAGCTGTTTTTT
>TRBJ2-1|NA|TRBD1|TRBV18
CASSLSGQGIYEQFF
TGTGCCAGCTCTCTTTCGGGACAGGGCATCTATGAGCAGTTCTTC
>TRBJ2-7|NA|NA|TRBV18
CASSPPGARTYEQYF
TGTGCCAGCTCACCACCGGGGGCGCGGACCTACGAGCAGTACTTC
>TRBJ2-7|once|TRBD2|TRBV10-3
CAIREREGLYEQYF
TGTGCCATCAGGGAGCGGGAGGGCCTCTACGAGCAGTACTTC
>TRBJ2-3|few|NA|TRBV5-1
CASSLDSTDTQYF
TGCGCCAGCAGCTTGGATAGCACAGATACGCAGTATTTT
>TRBJ2-7|few|NA|TRBV30
CAWTRVSDGEQYF
TGTGCCTGGACTAGGGTATCGGATGGGGAGCAGTACTTC
>TRBJ1-4|NA|NA|TRBV7-9
CASSLEAVQAEKLFF
TGTGCCAGCAGCTTAGAAGCGGTACAAGCTGAAAAACTGTTTTTT
>TRBJ2-1|NA|NA|TRBV5-5
CASSTERSRDEQFF
TGTGCCAGCAGCACTGAGCGGTCTCGCGATGAGCAGTTCTTC
>TRBJ2-7|few|NA|TRBV6-5
CASSRVDTGDYEQYF
TGTGCCAGCAGCCGCGTGGATACGGGGGACTACGAGCAGTACTTC
>TRBJ2-7|NA|TRBD1|TRBV11-2
CASLGQGYEQYF
TGTGCCAGCTTAGGACAGGGGTACGAGCAGTACTTC
>TRBJ2-1|NA|NA|TRBV7-6
CASSLLELGEQFF
TGTGCCAGCAGCTTACTGGAATTGGGTGAGCAGTTCTTC
>TRBJ2-7|few|TRBD1|TRBV2
CASKGQEGMGQYF
TGTGCCAGCAAGGGACAGGAGGGGATGGGGCAGTACTTC
>TRBJ1-1|once|NA|TRBV5-1
CASSLVAGKVPEAFF
TGCGCCAGCAGCTTGGTGGCAGGGAAAGTCCCTGAAGCTTTCTTT
>TRBJ2-7|once|NA|TRBV29-1
CSVGLTSYEQYF
TGCAGCGTTGGTCTGACCTCTTACGAGCAGTACTTC
>TRBJ1-2|few|NA|TRBV13
CASSLGRSNYGYTF
TGTGCCAGCAGCTTAGGCCGGTCTAACTATGGCTACACCTTC
>TRBJ2-7|NA|NA|TRBV5-1
CASSFGYEQYF
TGCGCCAGCAGCTTCGGTTACGAGCAGTACTTC
>TRBJ1-6|NA|NA|TRBV7-3
CASSLGGYNSPLHF
TGTGCCAGCAGCTTAGGGGGGTATAATTCACCCCTCCACTTT
>TRBJ1-1|few|NA|TRBV10-3
CAISEGGGGYAFF
TGTGCCATCAGTGAGGGCGGCGGCGGTTACGCTTTCTTT
>TRBJ2-7|NA|NA|TRBV5-1
CASSLVGQVGEQYF
TGCGCCAGCAGCTTGGTAGGCCAGGTCGGAGAGCAGTACTTC
>TRBJ2-5|NA|NA|TRBV30
CAWSVSGRETQYF
TGTGCCTGGAGTGTCTCAGGGCGAGAGACCCAGTACTTC
>TRBJ1-6|NA|NA|TRBV5-5
CASSLGVRAYSPLHF
TGTGCCAGCAGCTTAGGTGTCCGAGCCTATTCACCCCTCCACTTT
>TRBJ2-7|NA|TRBD2|TRBV28
CASSEWGGDPPYEQYF
TGTGCCAGCAGTGAGTGGGGAGGGGATCCGCCCTACGAGCAGTACTTC
>TRBJ2-1|NA|TRBD2|TRBV4-1
CASSSRGVQQSEQFF
TGCGCCAGCAGCTCACGGGGGGTCCAGCAGAGTGAGCAGTTCTTC
>TRBJ1-2|NA|NA|TRBV7-2
CASSPELGNRGYTF
TGTGCCAGCAGCCCCGAGTTGGGGAATCGGGGCTACACCTTC
>TRBJ2-3|NA|NA|TRBV5-5
CASSSSGTPTDTQYF
TGTGCCAGCAGCTCTTCGGGGACTCCCACAGATACGCAGTATTTT
>TRBJ2-7|NA|NA|TRBV7-9
CASGDRQFYEQYF
TGTGCCAGCGGGGATCGGCAGTTCTACGAGCAGTACTTC
>TRBJ1-2|NA|NA|TRBV28
CASSRSLGADYTF
TGTGCCAGCAGCCGGTCGCTGGGGGCGGACTACACCTTC
>TRBJ2-5|NA|TRBD2|TRBV5-1
CASSPGLAGGRETQYF
TGCGCCAGCAGCCCGGGACTAGCGGGGGGGCGAGAGACCCAGTACTTC
>TRBJ2-3|few|NA|TRBV6-4
CASSGDASGWDTQYF
TGTGCCAGCAGTGGGGACGCTTCCGGGTGGGATACGCAGTATTTT
>TRBJ2-5|NA|TRBD2|TRBV28
CASSPGLAAETQYF
TGTGCCAGCAGCCCGGGACTAGCGGCTGAGACCCAGTACTTC
>TRBJ2-7|NA|TRBD1|TRBV7-2
CASSLRQGGIASSYEQYF
TGTGCCAGCAGCTTGAGACAGGGCGGTATTGCCAGCTCCTACGAGCAGTACTTC
>TRBJ1-2|NA|NA|TRBV11-3
CASSPSGQPNYGYTF
TGTGCCAGCAGCCCATCCGGACAGCCTAACTATGGCTACACCTTC
>TRBJ2-7|NA|NA|TRBV7-2
CASSLVLGTYEQYF
TGTGCCAGCAGCTTAGTTCTCGGGACCTACGAGCAGTACTTC
>TRBJ2-7|few|NA|TRBV11-3
CASSSRWGYEQYF
TGTGCCAGCAGCTCGCGTTGGGGCTACGAGCAGTACTTC
>TRBJ2-2|NA|NA|TRBV6-4
CASSPQGTGELFF
TGTGCCAGCAGCCCGCAGGGGACCGGGGAGCTGTTTTTT
>TRBJ1-4|NA|TRBD1|TRBV12-5
CASRNTGVGEKLFF
TGTGCTAGCAGGAATACAGGGGTGGGGGAAAAACTGTTTTTT
>TRBJ1-2|few|NA|TRBV6-5
CASRYGLQENYGYTF
TGTGCCAGCAGATACGGGCTACAGGAGAACTATGGCTACACCTTC
>TRBJ2-1|NA|NA|TRBV11-2
CASSLEGARNEQFF
TGTGCCAGCAGCTTGGAGGGGGCGAGGAATGAGCAGTTCTTC
>TRBJ2-7|NA|NA|TRBV27
CASSQGFGEQYF
TGTGCCAGCTCACAGGGTTTTGGCGAGCAGTACTTC
>TRBJ1-1|once|NA|TRBV13
CASSLGGGHYTEAFF
TGTGCCAGCAGCTTAGGTGGGGGGCATTACACTGAAGCTTTCTTT
>TRBJ1-2|NA|NA|TRBV19
CASYYIGYTF
TGTGCCAGTTACTATATAGGCTACACCTTC
>TRBJ2-7|NA|NA|TRBV27
CASSPRSAPSYEQYF
TGTGCCAGCAGTCCAAGGAGCGCGCCCTCCTACGAGCAGTACTTC
>TRBJ1-2|once|NA|TRBV6-1
CASSEAGGDYGYTF
TGTGCCAGCAGTGAAGCCGGGGGGGACTATGGCTACACCTTC
>TRBJ2-7|NA|NA|TRBV19
CASSTYRVPYEQYF
TGTGCCAGTAGTACTTACAGGGTCCCCTACGAGCAGTACTTC
>TRBJ1-2|NA|NA|TRBV9
CASSGDRGYTF
TGTGCCAGCAGCGGCGATCGTGGCTACACCTTC
>TRBJ1-5|NA|NA|TRBV28
CASHSSNQPQHF
TGTGCCAGTCACAGTAGCAATCAGCCCCAGCATTTT
>TRBJ2-7|many|NA|TRBV5-6
CASSYLITGLPYEQYF
TGTGCCAGCAGCTACCTCATTACGGGACTGCCCTACGAGCAGTACTTC
>TRBJ2-3|NA|NA|TRBV4-1
CASSPILRRPDTQYF
TGCGCCAGCAGCCCGATCCTCCGGCGCCCAGATACGCAGTATTTT
>TRBJ2-7|NA|NA|TRBV6-5
CASSFPPGSDSYEQYF
TGTGCCAGCAGTTTCCCCCCCGGTAGCGACTCCTACGAGCAGTACTTC
>TRBJ1-3|NA|TRBD1|TRBV6-7
CASNSPGISDESQGARGNTIYF
TGTGCCAGCAATTCCCCTGGGATTTCAGATGAATCGCAGGGGGCGCGTGGAAACACCATATATTTT